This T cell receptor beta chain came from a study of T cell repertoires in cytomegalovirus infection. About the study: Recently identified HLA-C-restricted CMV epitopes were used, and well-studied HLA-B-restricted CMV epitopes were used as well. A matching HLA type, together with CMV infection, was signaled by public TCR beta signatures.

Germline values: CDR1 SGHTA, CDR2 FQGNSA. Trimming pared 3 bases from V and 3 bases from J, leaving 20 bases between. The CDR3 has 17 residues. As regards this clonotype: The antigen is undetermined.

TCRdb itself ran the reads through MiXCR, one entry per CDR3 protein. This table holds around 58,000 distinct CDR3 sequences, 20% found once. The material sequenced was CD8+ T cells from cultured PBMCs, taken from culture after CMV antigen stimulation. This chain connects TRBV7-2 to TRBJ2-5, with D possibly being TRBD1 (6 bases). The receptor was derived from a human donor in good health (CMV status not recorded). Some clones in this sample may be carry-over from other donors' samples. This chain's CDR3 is CASSFRYRALDKETQYF. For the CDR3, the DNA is TGTGCCAGCAGCTTCAGATACAGGGCCTTGGATAAAGAGACCCAGTACTTC.